This TCR beta chain derives from a study of blood T cell repertoires in COVID-19. In the study overall: The analysed material was cDNA or gDNA that came from T cells, B-cell-depleted T cells, or PBMCs.

Profiled with immunoSEQ multiplex PCR; TCRdb holds only in-frame clones, not every one. In the table there are 100,000 to 150,000 clones, around nine tenths of which are singletons. CDR1 MNHEY and CDR2 SMNVEV come from the germline V gene (reference sequence). The length of the CDR3 is 15 residues. V lost 8 bases to trimming and J lost 5 bases, with 21 bases between them. This receptor was identified in a man between 65 and 85 years old with active COVID-19. The sequencing sample was made of peripheral blood. The rearrangement links TRBV27 to TRBJ1-1; possible D gene TRBD1, 6 bases. The CDR3 DNA follows: TGTGCCAGCGCCAGTCAGGGGAGAGGGTCTACTGAAGCTTTCTTT. It is translated as CASASQGRGSTEAFF.